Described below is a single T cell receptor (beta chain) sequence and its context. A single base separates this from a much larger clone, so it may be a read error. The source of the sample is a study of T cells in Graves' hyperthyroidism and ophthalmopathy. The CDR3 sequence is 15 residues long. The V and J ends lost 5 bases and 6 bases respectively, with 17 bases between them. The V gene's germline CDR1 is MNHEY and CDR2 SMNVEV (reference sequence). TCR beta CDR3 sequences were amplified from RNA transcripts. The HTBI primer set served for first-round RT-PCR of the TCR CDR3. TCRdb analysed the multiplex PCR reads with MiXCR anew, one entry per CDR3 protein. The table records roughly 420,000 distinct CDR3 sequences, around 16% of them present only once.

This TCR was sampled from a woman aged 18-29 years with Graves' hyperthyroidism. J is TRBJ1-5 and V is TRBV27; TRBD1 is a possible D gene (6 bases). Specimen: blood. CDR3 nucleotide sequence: TGTGCCAGCAGTGACCCTAGGGGGGACGGTCAGCCCCAGCATTTT. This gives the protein CASSDPRGDGQPQHF.